Listed below are T cell receptor beta chains from one sample, sequenced in a study of glioma-infiltrating T cells. MiXCR, applied by TCRdb to the multiplex PCR reads, yields one record per CDR3 protein. The sample includes more than 110,000 distinct CDR3 sequences, around 40% of them seen just once. The sequencing sample was made of glioma tissue, nonneoplastic brain tissue, or PBMCs (not recorded which). These receptor sequences come from a human donor with low-grade glioma or glioblastoma, undergoing nonglioma brain surgery, or in good health (not recorded which). Both conserved end residues are part of each CDR3. D genes are given only for firm matches. Clone sizes are given selectively: once, few, many, or a class where the clone is expanded.

cdr3_length: 14
clone_size: many
d_call: -
j_call: TRBJ2-3
v_call: TRBV7-3
cdr3_nt: TGTGCCAGCAGCGAACTCGTTAGCACAGATACGCAGTATTTT
cdr3_aa: CASSELVSTDTQYF

cdr3_length: 15
clone_size: -
d_call: -
j_call: TRBJ1-3
v_call: TRBV27
cdr3_nt: TGTGCCAGCAGTTTAAGCGGTCTAGATGGAAACACCATATATTTT
cdr3_aa: CASSLSGLDGNTIYF

cdr3_length: 16
clone_size: once
d_call: TRBD1
j_call: TRBJ2-5
v_call: TRBV20-1
cdr3_nt: TGCAGTGCTAGAGATCGGGACAGGGGGTCCGAAGAGACCAAGTACTTC
cdr3_aa: CSARDRDRGSEETKYF

cdr3_length: 15
clone_size: -
d_call: -
j_call: TRBJ2-7
v_call: TRBV6-4
cdr3_nt: TGTGCCAGCAGTGGGGCCACCCCGGGACTCTACGAGCAGTACTTC
cdr3_aa: CASSGATPGLYEQYF

cdr3_length: 15
clone_size: few
d_call: -
j_call: TRBJ1-1
v_call: TRBV28
cdr3_nt: TGTGCCTCGGTAGGGGGGATGTTAGAGAACACTGAAGCTTTCTTT
cdr3_aa: CASVGGMLENTEAFF

cdr3_length: 15
clone_size: -
d_call: -
j_call: TRBJ1-1
v_call: TRBV16
cdr3_nt: TGTGCCAGCAGCCAATCTCGGGGCCTCCCGACTGAAGCTTTCTTT
cdr3_aa: CASSQSRGLPTEAFF

cdr3_length: 13
clone_size: many
d_call: TRBD2
j_call: TRBJ2-5
v_call: TRBV6-1
cdr3_nt: TGTGCCAGCAGTACCGGTCCGGGGGGGACCCAGTACTTC
cdr3_aa: CASSTGPGGTQYF

cdr3_length: 15
clone_size: few
d_call: -
j_call: TRBJ2-5
v_call: TRBV28
cdr3_nt: TGTGCCAGCAGTTTAGGGCATACAGGGAAAGAGACCCAGTACTTC
cdr3_aa: CASSLGHTGKETQYF

cdr3_length: 13
clone_size: many
d_call: TRBD1
j_call: TRBJ1-2
v_call: TRBV6-1
cdr3_nt: TGTGCCAGCAGCGATACAGGGGGCAGAGGCTACACCTTC
cdr3_aa: CASSDTGGRGYTF

cdr3_length: 15
clone_size: -
d_call: TRBD2
j_call: TRBJ2-2
v_call: TRBV6-1
cdr3_nt: TGTGCCAGCAGTTCACTAGCGGGATACACCGGGGAGCTGTTTTTT
cdr3_aa: CASSSLAGYTGELFF

cdr3_length: 13
clone_size: -
d_call: -
j_call: TRBJ1-1
v_call: TRBV3-1
cdr3_nt: TGTGCCAGCAGCTCTCCCCAGCGTACTGAAGCTTTCTTT
cdr3_aa: CASSSPQRTEAFF